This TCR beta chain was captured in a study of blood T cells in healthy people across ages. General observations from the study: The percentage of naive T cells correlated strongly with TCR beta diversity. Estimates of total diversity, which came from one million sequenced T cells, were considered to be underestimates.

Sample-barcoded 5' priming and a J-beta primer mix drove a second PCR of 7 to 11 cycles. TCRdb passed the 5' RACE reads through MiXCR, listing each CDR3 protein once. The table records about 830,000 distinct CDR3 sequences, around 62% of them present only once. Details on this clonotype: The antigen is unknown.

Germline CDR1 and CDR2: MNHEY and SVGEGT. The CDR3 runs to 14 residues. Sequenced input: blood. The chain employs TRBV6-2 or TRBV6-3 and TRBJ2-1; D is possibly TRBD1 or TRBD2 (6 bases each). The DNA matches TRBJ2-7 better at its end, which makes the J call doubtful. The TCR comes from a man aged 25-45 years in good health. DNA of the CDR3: TGTGCCAGCAGTTTTGGAGGGGGTCCGGACGAGCAGTACTTC. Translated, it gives CASSFGGGPDEQYF.